A single sample gave rise to the 21 T cell receptor beta chains below, sequenced in a study of siplizumab effects on memory and regulatory T cells (dated by TCRdb to the late 2010s). The library relied on the immunoSEQ multiplex PCR assay. Not all clones reach the TCRdb copy of this immuneACCESS table, which keeps in-frame sequences only. Checked studies attribute under half of the gap to unresolved V genes and leave the rest unexplained. The table for this sample lists approximately 120,000 clones; around 92% of them were counted only once. The ten largest clones add up to 0.6% to 0.8% of the sample. Material for sequencing was Tregs sorted from blood. The receptors come from a human donor in good health.

The CDR3 bases are TGTGCCAGCAACTCGAGAGGGGGCGGTGAAAAACTGTTTTTT. Protein product: CASNSRGGGEKLFF. The chain links TRBV7-9 to TRBJ1-4, with 7 bases that match TRBD1. CDR1 and CDR2 (germline): SEHNR, FQNEAQ (reference sequence). The CDR3 sequence is 14 residues long. V lost 7 bases to trimming and J lost 7 bases; unmatched junction nucleotides: 9. Drawing the rest from reference TRBV7-9 and TRBJ1-4, the complete variable domain is DTGVSQNPRHKITKRGQNVTFRCDPISEHNRLYWYRQTLGQGPEFLTYFQNEAQLEKSRLLSDRFSAERPKGSFSTLEIQRTEQGDSAMYLCASNSRGGGEKLFFGSGTQLSVL.

This clone was picked up a small number of times. The chain combines TRBV10-3 with TRBJ2-1; D not certain. Deletions cut 4 bases from V and 9 bases from J, with 13 bases between. Germline CDR1 reads ENHRY; CDR2 reads SYGVKD. CDR3 length equals 13 residues. CDR3 protein: CAISGSRVREQFF. The CDR3 coding sequence is TGTGCCATCAGTGGGTCGAGAGTACGTGAGCAGTTCTTC.

The chain employs TRBV30 and TRBJ1-1, with D possibly TRBD1 on 5 matching bases. V was cut by 2 bases and J by 2 bases, with 9 bases left in between. Germline V gives CDR1 GTSNPN, CDR2 SVGIG (reference sequence). The CDR3 spans 13 residues. The CDR3 protein is CAWSLQGNTEAFF. In nucleotides, the CDR3 is TGTGCCTGGAGTCTTCAGGGAAACACTGAAGCTTTCTTT.

The chain combines TRBV5-4 with TRBJ2-5; TRBD2 might be the D (7 bases). This CDR3 contains 15 residues. Germline CDR1 SGHNT, CDR2 YYREEE (reference sequence). V was trimmed by 8 bases and J by 5 bases, leaving 22 bases between them. CDR3 residues: CASTYDRGAAETQYF. The CDR3 DNA is TGTGCCAGTACATACGATCGGGGGGCGGCGGAGACCCAGTACTTC.

Only one count was recorded for this clone. V is TRBV25-1 and J is TRBJ2-2; tentatively, D is TRBD2 (6 bases). Trimming shortened V by 2 bases and J by 7 bases, and 11 bases separated the two germline ends. This CDR3 is 14 amino acids long. The germline V gene has CDR1 MGHDK and CDR2 SYGVNS. CDR3 amino acids: CASSEGLAHGELFF. The DNA of the CDR3 is TGTGCCAGCAGTGAAGGGCTAGCGCACGGGGAGCTGTTTTTT.

This chain uses TRBV5-1 with TRBJ2-7; D is tentatively TRBD1 or TRBD2 (5 bases each). Germline-derived CDR1 and CDR2 are SGHRS and YFSETQ. V lost 0 bases, J lost 2 bases, and 12 bases lay in between. The CDR3 runs to 15 residues. CDR3 protein: CASSLAVLGAYEQYF. The CDR3 region has the DNA TGCGCCAGCAGCTTGGCCGTACTAGGGGCCTACGAGCAGTACTTC. The full variable domain, completed using reference TRBV5-1 and TRBJ2-7, is KAGVTQTPRYLIKTRGQQVTLSCSPISGHRSVSWYQQTPGQGLQFLFEYFSETQRNKGNFPGRFSGRQFSNSRSEMNVSTLELGDSALYLCASSLAVLGAYEQYFGPGTRLTVT.

The chain carries TRBV4-1 and TRBJ1-1; D not certain. The CDR3 consists of 15 residues. The germline V gene encodes CDR1 MGHRA and CDR2 YSYEKL. V was shortened by 3 bases and J by 6 bases, with 17 bases between the two germline ends. CDR3 in amino acids: CASSQIPSGLPEAFF. In DNA, the CDR3 is TGCGCCAGCAGCCAGATTCCCTCGGGGTTACCTGAAGCTTTCTTT.

The V and J genes are TRBV14 and TRBJ2-2, with 13 bases aligning to TRBD2. The junction had 10 bases not matched to a gene; V was cut back by 3 bases and J by 6 bases. CDR3 length: 18 residues. CDR1 is SGHDN, CDR2 FVKESK, per germline. The CDR3 sequence is CASSQRIRTSGGSGELFF. The CDR3 DNA follows: TGTGCCAGCAGCCAGCGGATCAGGACTAGCGGGGGATCCGGGGAGCTGTTTTTT.

The chain carries TRBV7-9 and TRBJ2-5, with unresolved D. Per the germline V gene, CDR1 is SEHNR and CDR2 is FQNEAQ (reference sequence). The CDR3 runs to 13 residues. The V end lost 5 bases, the J end lost 5 bases, and 12 bases lay between the germline ends. The CDR3 reads CASSPKGPETQYF. The CDR3 nucleotides read TGTGCCAGCAGCCCTAAAGGGCCGGAGACCCAGTACTTC.

The chain recombines TRBV18 with TRBJ1-2; perhaps TRBD1 as D (5 bases). Germline assignment: CDR1 KGHSH and CDR2 LQKENI. The CDR3 covers 14 residues. Trimming stripped 0 bases from V and 4 bases from J, with 9 bases between. The CDR3 loop reads CASSPPERGYGYTF. CDR3 nucleotides: TGTGCCAGCTCACCACCGGAAAGGGGCTATGGCTACACCTTC.

CDR3 region: CASSEAPSQIAPTVEQFF. In nucleotides, the CDR3 is TGTGCCAGCAGTGAAGCTCCGTCACAGATCGCTCCTACAGTTGAGCAGTTCTTC. This rearrangement joins TRBV6-1 to TRBJ2-1; unclear D gene. V shed 0 bases and J shed 9 bases, with 24 bases lying between them. The CDR3 contains 18 residues. Germline V gives CDR1 MNHNS, CDR2 SASEGT.

The chain combines TRBV6-6 with TRBJ2-7, with D possibly matching TRBD1 (6 bases). CDR3 size: 16 residues. The germline V gene encodes CDR1 MNHNY and CDR2 SVGAGI (reference sequence). Trimming removed 2 bases from V and 3 bases from J, with 17 bases in between. In nucleotides, the CDR3 is TGTGCCAGCAGTTACGCATCACAGGGTAGTGGCTACGAGCAGTACTTC. Its translation is CASSYASQGSGYEQYF.

The rearrangement links TRBV27 to TRBJ1-5, with TRBD1 identical over 12 bases. Looked up from germline, CDR1 is MNHEY and CDR2 is SMNVEV (reference sequence). The CDR3 is 13 amino acids. Germline trimming cut 8 bases from V and 7 bases from J; bases unmatched to any gene: 3. DNA for the CDR3: TGTGCCAGCGTAGGGACAGGGGGCCAGCCCCAGCATTTT. Translation: CASVGTGGQPQHF.

The V call is TRBV6-1, the J call TRBJ2-7; tentative D call: TRBD2 (7 bases). The CDR3 length is 14 residues. V was cut by 5 bases and J by 0 bases, with 11 bases left in between. Germline V gene data show CDR1 as MNHNS and CDR2 as SASEGT. The CDR3 nucleotides read TGTGCCAGCAGTTGGCGGGGGCCCTCCTACGAGCAGTACTTC. Translation gives CASSWRGPSYEQYF.

In this sample, this clone turned up a few times. V and J are TRBV19 and TRBJ1-4, with TRBD1 matching over 7 bases. Germline CDR1 is LNHDA and CDR2 is SQIVND (reference sequence). There are 14 residues in the CDR3. V was pared by 9 bases and J by 8 bases, with 12 bases of the junction left unmatched. CDR3 loop: CASYSGQSKEKLFF. The DNA for the CDR3 is TGTGCCAGCTACTCGGGACAGTCAAAGGAAAAACTGTTTTTT.

The chain uses TRBV27 and TRBJ2-2, with a possible D match to TRBD2 (5 bases). The CDR3 extends over 13 amino acids. Germline V CDR1 and CDR2: MNHEY, SMNVEV (reference sequence). Trimming took off 4 bases at V and 9 bases at J, with 12 bases between the two ends. The CDR3 bases are TGTGCCAGCAGTTACTACACGGGATGGGAGCTGTTTTTT. Protein: CASSYYTGWELFF.

This clone occurred once. The chain is built from TRBV18 and TRBJ2-1; 7 bases align to TRBD2. CDR3 length: 17 residues. V gave up 1 base and J gave up 3 bases; unmatched junction bases: 9. Germline CDR1 is KGHSH and CDR2 is LQKENI. The CDR3 loop reads CASSPREGGALYNEQFF. As DNA, the CDR3 is TGTGCCAGCTCACCACGGGAGGGCGGCGCGCTCTACAATGAGCAGTTCTTC.

The chain combines TRBV11-2 with TRBJ2-5, with 7 nucleotides matching TRBD1. Germline assignment: CDR1 SGHAT and CDR2 FQNNGV. With V trimmed by 8 bases and J by 2 bases, 2 bases remained unmatched. The CDR3 is made up of 12 amino acids. The CDR3, as DNA: TGTGCCAGCTGGGACAGACAAGAGACCCAGTACTTC. As protein: CASWDRQETQYF.

J is TRBJ2-7 and V is TRBV20-1, with a tentative D call TRBD1 (6 bases). CDR3 size: 11 residues. Germline-derived CDR1 and CDR2 are DFQATT and SNEGSKA (reference sequence). V lost 7 bases, J lost 2 bases, and 9 bases lay in between. Here the CDR3 DNA reads TGCAGTGGCAGGGGAGCCTACGAGCAGTACTTC. Translation: CSGRGAYEQYF.

The V call is TRBV20-1, the J call TRBJ2-1; the D is unclear. CDR3 length equals 10 residues. Looked up from germline, CDR1 is DFQATT and CDR2 is SNEGSKA (reference sequence). Deletions cut 5 bases from V and 10 bases from J, with 9 bases between. DNA of the CDR3: TGCAGTGCTCAGTATTGGGAGCAGTTCTTC. Its translation: CSAQYWEQFF.

The V and J genes are TRBV6-1 and TRBJ2-2; 9 bases match TRBD2. Trimming removed 4 bases from V and 6 bases from J; junction bases left unmatched: 15. CDR1 is MNHNS, CDR2 SASEGT, per germline. The CDR3 covers 18 residues. CDR3 region: CASSGLYVLSGSPGELFF. Written as DNA, the CDR3 is TGTGCCAGCAGTGGGTTGTATGTGCTTAGCGGGAGTCCCGGGGAGCTGTTTTTT.